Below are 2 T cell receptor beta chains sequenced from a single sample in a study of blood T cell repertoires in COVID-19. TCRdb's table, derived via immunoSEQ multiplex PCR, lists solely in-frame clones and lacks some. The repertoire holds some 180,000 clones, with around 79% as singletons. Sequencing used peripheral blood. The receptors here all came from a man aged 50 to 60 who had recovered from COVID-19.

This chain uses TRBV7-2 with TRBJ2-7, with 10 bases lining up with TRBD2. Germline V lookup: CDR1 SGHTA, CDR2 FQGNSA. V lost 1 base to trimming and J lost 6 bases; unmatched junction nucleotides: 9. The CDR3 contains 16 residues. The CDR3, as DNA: TGTGCCAGCAGCTTAGGACTAGCGGGCGAGCGGTTCGAGCAGTACTTC. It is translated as CASSLGLAGERFEQYF.

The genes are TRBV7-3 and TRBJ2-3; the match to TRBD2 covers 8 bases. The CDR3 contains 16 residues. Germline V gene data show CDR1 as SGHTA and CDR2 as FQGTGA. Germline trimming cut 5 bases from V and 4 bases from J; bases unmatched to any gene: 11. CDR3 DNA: TGTGCCAGCAGCCTCATAGCGGGAATGGGTCCAGATACGCAGTATTTT. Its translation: CASSLIAGMGPDTQYF.